Each of the 4 T cell receptor beta chains below was sequenced from the same sample in a study of cytomegalovirus exposure and HLA in healthy donors. Researchers ran the PCR with 60 Vbeta and 13 Jbeta primers. TCRdb's copy holds only in-frame clones and misses some; the assay was immunoSEQ multiplex PCR. Recorded here are 100,000 to 150,000 clones; the top ten clones represent roughly 1%. Material for sequencing was PBMCs. The receptors originated from a man aged 18 to 30 in good health and CMV-seronegative.

The V gene is TRBV6-1, the J gene TRBJ2-4; possible D gene TRBD2, 6 bases. The V gene's germline CDR1 is MNHNS and CDR2 SASEGT. The CDR3 has 15 amino acids. V was trimmed by 2 bases and J by 7 bases, leaving 15 bases between them. CDR3 DNA sequence: TGTGCCAGCAGTGAAAGGGTATTCGGAGGGAACATTCAGTACTTC. This encodes CASSERVFGGNIQYF.

The chain is built from TRBV5-1 and TRBJ2-2, with 10 bases lining up with TRBD1. Germline V lookup: CDR1 SGHRS, CDR2 YFSETQ. Losses at the gene ends were 5 bases for V and 2 bases for J; bases not matched to a gene: 6. This CDR3 comprises 16 residues. CDR3 nucleotides: TGCGCCAGCAGTTTGACAGGGGGCGTAAACACCGGGGAGCTGTTTTTT. Residues: CASSLTGGVNTGELFF.

This CDR3 is CASSPGGGNSPLHF. CDR3 DNA: TGCGCCAGCAGTCCGGGGGGGGGTAATTCACCCCTCCACTTT. This chain connects TRBV5-1 to TRBJ1-6; a possible D gene is TRBD1 (5 bases). Trimming shortened V by 5 bases and J by 6 bases, and 12 bases separated the two germline ends. In germline, CDR1 is SGHRS, CDR2 YFSETQ. The CDR3 covers 14 residues.

A remark on this clone: Mismatch with germline at one junction end may stem from a read error. The chain couples TRBV7-7 to TRBJ2-7, with TRBD2 identical over 12 bases. The CDR3 contains 15 residues. Germline lookup yields CDR1 SSHAT and CDR2 FNYEAQ (reference sequence). CDR3 region: CASSPLAGGLDEQYF. The CDR3 region has the DNA TGTGCTAGCAGCCCCCTAGCGGGGGGGCTTGACGAGCAGTACTTC.